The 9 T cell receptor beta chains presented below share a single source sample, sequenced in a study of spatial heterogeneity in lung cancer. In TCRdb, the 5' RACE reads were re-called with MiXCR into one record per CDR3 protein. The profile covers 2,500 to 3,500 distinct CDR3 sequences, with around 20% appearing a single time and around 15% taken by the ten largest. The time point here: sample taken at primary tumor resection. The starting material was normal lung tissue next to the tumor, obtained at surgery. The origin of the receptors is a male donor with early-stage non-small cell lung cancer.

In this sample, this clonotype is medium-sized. The CDR3 nucleotides are TGTGCCAGCAGCTACGGACAGGGGGCCAATGAGCAGTTCTTC. Translated, it gives CASSYGQGANEQFF. V is TRBV7-7 and J is TRBJ2-1; the match to TRBD1 covers 11 bases. The CDR3 extends over 14 amino acids. Germline values: CDR1 SSHAT, CDR2 FNYEAQ (reference sequence). With V trimmed by 4 bases and J by 6 bases, 2 bases remained unmatched.

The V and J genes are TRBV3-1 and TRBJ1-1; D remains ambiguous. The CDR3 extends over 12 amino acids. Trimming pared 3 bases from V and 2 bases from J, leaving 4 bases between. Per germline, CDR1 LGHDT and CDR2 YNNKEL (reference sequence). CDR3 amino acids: CASSQANTEAFF. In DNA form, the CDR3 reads TGTGCCAGCAGCCAGGCTAACACTGAAGCTTTCTTT. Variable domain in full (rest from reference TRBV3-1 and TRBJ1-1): DTAVSQTPKYLVTQMGNDKSIKCEQNLGHDTMYWYKQDSKKFLKIMFSYNNKELIINETVPNRFSPKSPDKAHLNLHINSLELGDSAVYFCASSQANTEAFFGQGTRLTVV.

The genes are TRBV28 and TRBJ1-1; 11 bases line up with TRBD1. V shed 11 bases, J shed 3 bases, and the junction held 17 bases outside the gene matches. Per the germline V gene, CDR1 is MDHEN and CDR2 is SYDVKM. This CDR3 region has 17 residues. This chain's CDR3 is CAAGFGTGGSWDTEAFF. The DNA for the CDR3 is TGTGCCGCGGGCTTCGGGACAGGGGGGAGTTGGGACACTGAAGCTTTCTTT.

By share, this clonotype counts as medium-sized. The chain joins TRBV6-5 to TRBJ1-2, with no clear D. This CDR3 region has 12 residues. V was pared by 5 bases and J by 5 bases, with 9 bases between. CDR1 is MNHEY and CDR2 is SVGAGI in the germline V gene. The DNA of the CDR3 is TGTGCCAGCAGTACCGAAGCGTATGGCTACACCTTC. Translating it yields CASSTEAYGYTF.

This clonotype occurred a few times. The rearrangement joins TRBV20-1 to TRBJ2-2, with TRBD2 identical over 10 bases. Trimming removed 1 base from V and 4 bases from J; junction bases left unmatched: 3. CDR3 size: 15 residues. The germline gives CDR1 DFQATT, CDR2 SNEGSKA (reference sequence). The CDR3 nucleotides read TGCAGTGCTAGAGTGAGCGGGGGGGCCACCGGGGAGCTGTTTTTT. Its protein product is CSARVSGGATGELFF.

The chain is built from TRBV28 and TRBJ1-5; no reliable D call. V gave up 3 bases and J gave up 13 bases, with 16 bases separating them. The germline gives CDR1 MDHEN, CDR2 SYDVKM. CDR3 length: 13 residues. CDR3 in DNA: TGTGCCAGCAGTTTCCCTGCTGATCCGGGACAGCATTTT. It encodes CASSFPADPGQHF.

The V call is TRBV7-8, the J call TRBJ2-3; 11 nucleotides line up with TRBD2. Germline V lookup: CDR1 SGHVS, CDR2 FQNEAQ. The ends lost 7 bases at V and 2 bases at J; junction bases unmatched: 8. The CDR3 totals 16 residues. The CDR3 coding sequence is TGTGCCAGCAAATCCCTGACTAGCGGGGACACAGATACGCAGTATTTT. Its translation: CASKSLTSGDTDTQYF.

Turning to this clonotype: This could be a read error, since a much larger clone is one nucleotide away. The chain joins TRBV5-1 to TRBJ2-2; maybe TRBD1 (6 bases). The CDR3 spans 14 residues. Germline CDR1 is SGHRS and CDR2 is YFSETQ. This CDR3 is CACSLIQGVEELFF. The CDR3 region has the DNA TGCGCCTGCAGCTTGATACAGGGTGTTGAGGAGCTGTTTTTT.

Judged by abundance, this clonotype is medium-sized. DNA for the CDR3: TGCGCCAGCAGCACAGGTCCCCGCGACGCGAGTTACGAGCAGTACTTC. Translation: CASSTGPRDASYEQYF. The rearrangement joins TRBV5-1 to TRBJ2-7, with D possibly TRBD1 on 5 matching bases. Germline CDR1 and CDR2: SGHRS and YFSETQ. The CDR3 is 16 amino acids. With 4 bases removed from V and 4 bases from J, the gap between germline ends came to 21 bases. Full variable domain (missing parts from reference TRBV5-1 and TRBJ2-7): KAGVTQTPRYLIKTRGQQVTLSCSPISGHRSVSWYQQTPGQGLQFLFEYFSETQRNKGNFPGRFSGRQFSNSRSEMNVSTLELGDSALYLCASSTGPRDASYEQYFGPGTRLTVT.